A selection of T cell receptor beta chains follows, all from one sample in a study of cytomegalovirus exposure and HLA in healthy donors. The table came from immunoSEQ multiplex PCR; TCRdb's copy has only in-frame clones and leaves some out. This table has some 110,000 clones, just under 70% appearing once. Sequencing was carried out using PBMCs. These receptors were collected from a young man in good health and CMV-seropositive. Each CDR3 is given with its conserved first and last residue. The D gene is left open where the match is weak. Rows give clone size only sometimes, using once, few, many, or a class for an expanded clone.

>TRBJ2-1|TRBV9|.|TRBD1
CASSVGDRGNEQFF
TGTGCCAGCAGCGTTGGGGACAGGGGCAATGAGCAGTTCTTC
>TRBJ1-6|TRBV19|.|TRBD1
CASLPGQGHSPLHF
TGTGCCAGTTTACCGGGACAGGGGCACTCACCCCTCCACTTT
>TRBJ2-3|TRBV6-1|.|.
CASMTGDIITDTQYF
TGTGCCAGCATGACCGGGGATATAATCACAGATACGCAGTATTTT
>TRBJ2-1|TRBV27|.|.
CASSLRASRSYNEQFF
TGTGCCAGCAGTTTAAGGGCTAGCCGGTCCTACAATGAGCAGTTCTTC
>TRBJ1-2|TRBV4-3|few|.
CASSQDWAGNGYTF
TGCGCCAGCAGCCAAGATTGGGCAGGGAATGGCTACACCTTC
>TRBJ2-3|TRBV10-3|.|.
CAISLQGYTDTQYF
TGTGCCATCAGCCTACAGGGTTACACAGATACGCAGTATTTT
>TRBJ2-2|TRBV7-3|.|.
CASKTGNTGELFF
TGTGCCAGTAAGACAGGGAACACCGGGGAGCTGTTTTTT
>TRBJ2-1|TRBV27|.|.
CASSLVSRAPYNEQFF
TGTGCCAGCAGTTTAGTGTCTAGAGCTCCCTACAATGAGCAGTTCTTC
>TRBJ1-1|TRBV2|.|.
CASSPRVSPNTEAFF
TGTGCCAGCAGTCCCAGGGTATCCCCTAACACTGAAGCTTTCTTT
>TRBJ2-1|TRBV5-4|.|.
CASSRGHGGVGEQFF
TGTGCCAGCAGCAGGGGTCATGGAGGGGTGGGTGAGCAGTTCTTC
>TRBJ2-7|TRBV30|.|.
CAWSPGHHYEQYF
TGTGCCTGGAGTCCGGGACACCACTACGAGCAGTACTTC
>TRBJ1-2|TRBV6-5|.|TRBD1
CASSPRQGSLYGYTF
TGTGCCAGCAGTCCGCGACAGGGAAGTCTCTATGGCTACACCTTC
>TRBJ1-2|TRBV15|.|TRBD1
CATSRDRQGAGYTF
TGTGCCACCAGCAGAGACCGACAGGGGGCAGGCTACACCTTC
>TRBJ1-5|TRBV5-1|.|TRBD1
CASCIGTGGDQPQHF
TGCGCCAGCTGCATCGGGACAGGGGGCGATCAGCCCCAGCATTTT
>TRBJ2-3|TRBV7-9|few|.
CASSLNPAGGADTQYF
TGTGCCAGCAGCTTAAACCCCGCCGGCGGGGCAGATACGCAGTATTTT
>TRBJ2-2|TRBV7-3|.|TRBD1
CASSLRDRGNTGELFF
TGTGCCAGCAGTCTCCGGGACAGGGGAAACACCGGGGAGCTGTTTTTT
>TRBJ2-7|TRBV25-1|.|.
CASSGVLGGAAYEQYF
TGTGCCAGCAGTGGGGTCTTAGGGGGGGCGGCCTACGAGCAGTACTTC
>TRBJ1-2|TRBV27|.|.
CASSAQGIYGYTF
TGTGCCAGCAGTGCACAGGGAATCTATGGCTACACCTTC
>TRBJ1-5|TRBV30|.|.
CAWSFSSNSNQPQHF
TGTGCCTGGAGTTTCTCGTCTAATAGCAATCAGCCCCAGCATTTT
>TRBJ1-6|TRBV6-1|.|TRBD1
CASSEGDRAPSPLHF
TGTGCCAGCAGTGAAGGGGACAGGGCCCCTTCACCCCTCCACTTT
>TRBJ1-5|TRBV28|.|TRBD1
CASSLEGAQPQHF
TGTGCCAGCAGTTTAGAGGGGGCTCAGCCCCAGCATTTT
>TRBJ1-4|TRBV7-6|once|.
CASSFLTVATNEKLFF
TGTGCCAGCAGCTTTCTGACAGTTGCAACTAATGAAAAACTGTTTTTT
>TRBJ1-5|TRBV5-1|.|.
CASSLSSLQNQPQHF
TGCGCCAGCAGCTTGTCAAGCCTACAGAATCAGCCCCAGCATTTT
>TRBJ2-3|TRBV7-3|once|TRBD2
CASSLGSSGATDTQYF
TGTGCCAGCAGCTTAGGGTCTAGCGGGGCCACAGATACGCAGTATTTT
>TRBJ2-3|TRBV7-2|.|.
CASSLVADTSTDTQYF
TGTGCCAGCAGCTTAGTTGCTGACACTAGCACAGATACGCAGTATTTT
>TRBJ1-1|TRBV28|few|TRBD1
CASSFLTGGSEAFF
TGTGCCAGCAGTTTCCTGACAGGGGGGTCTGAAGCTTTCTTT
>TRBJ2-3|TRBV30|few|.
CAWSDRVPDTQYF
TGTGCCTGGAGTGACAGGGTACCAGATACGCAGTATTTT
>TRBJ2-1|TRBV2|.|TRBD2
CASSASGGYNEQFF
TGTGCCAGCTCTGCTAGCGGGGGCTACAATGAGCAGTTCTTC
>TRBJ2-1|TRBV9|.|TRBD2
CASSLTSGRAHNEQFF
TGTGCCAGCAGCCTCACTAGCGGGAGGGCCCACAATGAGCAGTTCTTC
>TRBJ1-1|TRBV6-5|.|.
CASSYDTSPEAFF
TGTGCCAGCAGTTATGACACCTCACCCGAAGCTTTCTTT
>TRBJ2-3|TRBV29-1|.|.
CSVYPGSTDTQYF
TGCAGCGTTTATCCGGGGAGCACAGATACGCAGTATTTT
>TRBJ1-2|TRBV28|.|.
CASSFLGGTNGYTF
TGTGCCAGCAGTTTTCTTGGAGGAACGAATGGCTACACCTTC
>TRBJ1-2|TRBV25-1|.|.
CASSEYAGAPLDGYTF
TGTGCCAGCAGTGAATATGCAGGGGCCCCTTTAGATGGCTACACCTTC
>TRBJ2-2|TRBV7-9|.|.
CASSSQTGRTGELFF
TGTGCCAGCAGCTCCCAGACAGGTAGAACCGGGGAGCTGTTTTTT
>TRBJ2-4|TRBV10-3|.|TRBD2
CAIREGLAYDIQYF
TGTGCCATCAGGGAGGGACTAGCATACGACATTCAGTACTTC
>TRBJ1-5|TRBV5-1|.|.
CASGLGGGAPSDQPQHF
TGCGCCAGCGGCTTGGGTGGGGGCGCGCCCTCCGATCAGCCCCAGCATTTT
>TRBJ1-1|TRBV27|.|.
CASSLRGQNTEAFF
TGTGCCAGCAGTTTAAGAGGACAGAACACTGAAGCTTTCTTT
>TRBJ2-2|TRBV5-6|.|.
CASSLALDIGDGELFF
TGTGCCAGCAGCTTGGCCTTGGATATCGGGGACGGGGAGCTGTTTTTT
>TRBJ1-1|TRBV5-1|.|.
CASSLDGIPYTEAFF
TGCGCCAGCAGCTTGGACGGGATTCCGTACACTGAAGCTTTCTTT
>TRBJ2-7|TRBV10-3|.|TRBD1
CAISPTGSISYEQYF
TGTGCCATCAGTCCGACAGGGTCAATTTCCTACGAGCAGTACTTC
>TRBJ2-1|TRBV28|once|.
CASSTRTLGPNNEQFF
TGTGCCAGCAGTACCCGGACATTGGGGCCTAACAATGAGCAGTTCTTC
>TRBJ2-1|TRBV29-1|few|TRBD2
CSAVGTSGGTYNEQFF
TGCAGCGCCGTGGGGACTAGCGGGGGGACCTACAATGAGCAGTTCTTC
>TRBJ1-1|TRBV11-3|.|.
CASSPEEIPQTTEAFF
TGTGCCAGCAGCCCGGAGGAGATCCCACAGACCACTGAAGCTTTCTTT
>TRBJ2-1|TRBV30|few|.
CAWSVPVSSYNEQFF
TGTGCCTGGAGTGTGCCCGTCAGCTCCTACAATGAGCAGTTCTTC
>TRBJ1-1|TRBV29-1|.|.
CSVGGGTEAFF
TGCAGCGTTGGAGGAGGCACTGAAGCTTTCTTT
>TRBJ2-1|TRBV19|.|TRBD2
CASTTSGRGRGEQFF
TGTGCCAGTACGACTAGCGGGAGGGGAAGGGGTGAGCAGTTCTTC
>TRBJ2-1|TRBV5-6|.|.
CASSLGTTNEQFF
TGTGCCAGCAGCCTCGGGACAACCAATGAGCAGTTCTTC
>TRBJ1-1|TRBV10-1|.|.
CASTQAPQENTEAFF
TGCGCCAGCACCCAGGCCCCGCAAGAGAACACTGAAGCTTTCTTT
>TRBJ1-5|TRBV19|.|.
CASSPQTPSSNQPQHF
TGTGCCAGTAGTCCGCAGACTCCCTCTAGCAATCAGCCCCAGCATTTT
>TRBJ1-1|TRBV29-1|.|TRBD1
CSVARPGTGYTEAFF
TGCAGCGTTGCCCGTCCCGGGACAGGGTACACTGAAGCTTTCTTT
>TRBJ1-6|TRBV2|.|.
CATKDSPYNSPLHF
TGTGCCACTAAAGACAGTCCTTATAATTCACCCCTCCACTTT
>TRBJ2-5|TRBV20-1|once|TRBD1
CSARPGGTQYF
TGCAGTGCTAGACCAGGGGGGACCCAGTACTTC
>TRBJ1-4|TRBV5-4|.|TRBD1
CASSRQGDEKLFF
TGTGCCAGCAGCCGACAGGGGGACGAAAAACTGTTTTTT
>TRBJ1-2|TRBV6-1|.|.
CASILDRGRSGYTF
.
>TRBJ2-5|TRBV10-3|few|TRBD2
CAISGRDGRVETQYF
TGTGCCATCAGTGGACGGGACGGGAGGGTAGAGACCCAGTACTTC
>TRBJ2-2|TRBV19|.|TRBD2
CASSIAASGGATGELFF
TGTGCCAGTAGTATAGCGGCTAGCGGGGGGGCCACCGGGGAGCTGTTTTTT
>TRBJ2-7|TRBV9|few|TRBD1
CASSVRDRDPYEQYF
TGTGCCAGCAGCGTCCGGGACAGGGATCCCTACGAGCAGTACTTC
>TRBJ1-1|TRBV10-3|few|.
CAIRVQGVEAFF
TGTGCCATCAGAGTACAGGGAGTTGAAGCTTTCTTT
>TRBJ1-4|TRBV6-1|.|.
CASSLQQGDGEKLFF
TGTGCCAGCAGTTTACAACAGGGCGACGGTGAAAAACTGTTTTTT